This entry features one TCR beta chain sequence. The sample belongs to a study of blood T cell repertoires in COVID-19. Study-level background: PBMCs, B-cell-depleted T cells, or T cells were the source of the cDNA or gDNA that made up the material.

In the authors' methods: Amplification with reference gene primers provided the estimates of nucleated cell counts. Sequencing was performed with immunoSEQ multiplex PCR; in TCRdb, only in-frame clones are kept and a portion is missing. V and J calls and clone size come straight from that table; D and trimming were deduced from the DNA. The sample holds 250,000 to 300,000 clones, about 86% seen once. The germline V and J ends were trimmed by 1 base and 5 bases, with 12 bases remaining between them. The CDR3 length is 15 residues. Germline CDR1 reads SGHRS; CDR2 reads YFSETQ. Sequenced material: peripheral blood. The V gene is TRBV5-1, the J gene TRBJ2-2; possible D gene TRBD2, 7 bases. This TCR derives from a woman between 25 and 40 years old with COVID-19, enrolled during active disease. In nucleotides, the CDR3 is TGCGCCAGCAGCTTGCTGGGGGGGGCAACCGGGGAGCTGTTTTTT. Its protein product is CASSLLGGATGELFF.